This TCR beta chain was recorded in a study of blood T cell repertoires in COVID-19. Sequencing was performed with immunoSEQ multiplex PCR; in TCRdb, only in-frame clones are kept and a portion is missing. The sample has 150,000 to 200,000 clones, over 80% seen once. This CDR3 has 13 residues. J lost 4 bases, V lost 6 bases, and 6 bases had no gene match. Sequencing input: peripheral blood. The sequence was collected from a woman in her 70s with COVID-19, enrolled during active disease. The V and J genes are TRBV12-3 or TRBV12-4 and TRBJ2-7; 7 bases align to TRBD1. The CDR3 nucleotides are TGTGCCAGCAGGGGACAGACAGAATACGAGCAGTACTTC. This gives the protein CASRGQTEYEQYF.